These T cell receptor beta chains were read from a single sample in a study of shared clonotypes between healthy human individuals. Only in-frame clones appear in the TCRdb table, and some are missing; sequencing was by immunoSEQ multiplex PCR. The sample has about 580,000 clones; 95% to 98% are singletons. Sequenced sample: naive CD8+ T cells sorted from blood. The receptors come from a man aged 25-45 years in good health. CDR3s include the opening cysteine and the closing phenylalanine or tryptophan. A D gene is named only where the DNA matches it firmly. Size tells how often a clone was seen (once, few, many) or the class of an expanded clone, and some rows leave it out.

>NA|TRBV7-9|TRBD1|TRBJ2-3|16
TGTGCCAGCAGCTTAGGAACGACAGGGCCCACAGATACGCAGTATTTT
CASSLGTTGPTDTQYF
>once|TRBV19|NA|TRBJ2-1|15
TGTGCCAGTAGTACCCCGAAGTCACTTGCAGGTGAGCAGTTCTTC
CASSTPKSLAGEQFF
>NA|TRBV9|NA|TRBJ1-1|11
TGTGCCAGCGGGGGAAGGACTGAAGCTTTCTTT
CASGGRTEAFF
>NA|TRBV7-2|NA|TRBJ2-1|15
TGTGCCAGCACCCCCCTAAGGGGGGGAGACAATGAGCAGTTCTTC
CASTPLRGGDNEQFF
>NA|TRBV7-9|TRBD1|TRBJ1-2|15
TGTGCCAGCAGTTCAACAGGGGGTTATGACTATGGCTACACCTTC
CASSSTGGYDYGYTF
>NA|TRBV28|TRBD2|TRBJ2-7|16
TGTGCCAGCAGTCGTCTAGCGGGAGGGCCCTCGTACGAGCAGTACTTC
CASSRLAGGPSYEQYF
>NA|TRBV7-8|TRBD2|TRBJ2-3|17
TGTGCCAGCAGCTACGAGGGAGTAGCGGGAGTTCCAGATACGCAGTATTTT
CASSYEGVAGVPDTQYF
>once|TRBV25-1|NA|TRBJ1-5|15
TGTGCCAGCAGTGAAGGGGCTTCGGGCAATCAGCCCCAGCATTTT
CASSEGASGNQPQHF
>NA|TRBV9|NA|TRBJ2-7|13
TGTGCCAGCAGCGTAGATACATATTACGAGCAGTACTTC
CASSVDTYYEQYF
>NA|TRBV7-8|NA|TRBJ2-7|12
TGTGCCAGCAGCTTGATGGGAGGCGAGCAGTACTTC
CASSLMGGEQYF
>NA|TRBV9|TRBD1|TRBJ1-2|16
TGTGCCAGCAGCCCACGTCTACCGGGACAGGGGTATGGCTACACCTTC
CASSPRLPGQGYGYTF
>NA|TRBV27|NA|TRBJ1-1|15
TGTGCCAGCAGGGACAACTTGGCCCCAAGGACTGAAGCTTTCTTT
CASRDNLAPRTEAFF
>NA|TRBV29-1|NA|TRBJ2-1|15
TGCAGCGTTGACTTGAGTCTAGCGTATTACAATGAGCAGTTCTTC
CSVDLSLAYYNEQFF
>NA|TRBV2|NA|TRBJ2-3|15
TGTGCCAGCAAAGAGTTGACAGGAACCACAGATACGCAGTATTTT
CASKELTGTTDTQYF
>NA|TRBV7-9|TRBD1|TRBJ1-5|14
TGTGCCAGCAGCAGGTCGGGACAGGGTTTTTTCTTGCATTTT
CASSRSGQGFFLHF
>NA|TRBV28|NA|TRBJ2-3|17
TGTGCCAGCACAGGGACCGGGGCGGAATATGACACGGGTACGCAGTATTTT
CASTGTGAEYDTGTQYF
>once|TRBV14|TRBD1|TRBJ2-2|15
TGTGCCAGCAGCCAACCCCGAACTCAGGGGGCTGAGCTGTTTTTT
CASSQPRTQGAELFF
>NA|TRBV6-6|TRBD1|TRBJ2-7|14
TGTGCCAGCAGTTTTGACAGGGGGTTTAGGGAGCAGTACTTC
CASSFDRGFREQYF
>once|TRBV13|NA|TRBJ2-7|14
TGTGCCAGCAGCTTCCAGGGTCAGCTCTACGAGCAGTACTTC
CASSFQGQLYEQYF
>NA|TRBV9|TRBD1|TRBJ2-7|15
TGTGCCAGCAGCTCAGGACAGGCCGACACCTACGAGCAGTACTTC
CASSSGQADTYEQYF
>NA|TRBV7-9|NA|TRBJ1-4|12
TGTGCCAGCAGCCCCCTAAATGAAAAACTGTTTTTT
CASSPLNEKLFF
>once|TRBV29-1|NA|TRBJ2-7|12
TGCAGCGTTGAGGCGGATACCTACGAGCAGTACTTC
CSVEADTYEQYF
>NA|TRBV6-5|NA|TRBJ1-1|16
TGTGCCAGCAGTTACACCGTCGCGGGGTGGCGCACTGAAGCTTTCTTT
CASSYTVAGWRTEAFF
>NA|TRBV2|NA|TRBJ2-7|10
TGTGCCAGCAGTGGCGCTGAGCAGTACTTC
CASSGAEQYF
>NA|TRBV2|NA|TRBJ2-1|16
TGTGCCAGCCAAGGGGCTAAAATAAGCTCCTACAATGAGCAGTTCTTC
CASQGAKISSYNEQFF
>NA|TRBV5-4|NA|TRBJ2-5|17
TGTGCCAGCAGCGCGACAGGGTACGGGAGGGGGCAAGAGACCCAGTACTTC
CASSATGYGRGQETQYF
>NA|TRBV30|NA|TRBJ2-1|10
TGTGCCTGGGGCCCCGGGGAGCAGTTCTTC
CAWGPGEQFF
>NA|TRBV7-3|TRBD2|TRBJ2-1|16
TGTGCCAGCAGCTGGTCGGGACTAGCGGGTTACAATGAGCAGTTCTTC
CASSWSGLAGYNEQFF
>NA|TRBV13|TRBD2|TRBJ2-7|16
TGTGCCAGCAGCCTACGACTAGCGGGAGACCCTGGCGAGCAGTACTTC
CASSLRLAGDPGEQYF
>NA|TRBV7-9|NA|TRBJ2-1|16
TGTGCCAGCAGCTCCCCCGTACCCAGGGGGGTCAATGAGCAGTTCTTC
CASSSPVPRGVNEQFF
>NA|TRBV19|NA|TRBJ2-1|15
TGTGCCAGTAAGAGACAGTCGATCTCCTTCAATGAGCAGTTCTTC
CASKRQSISFNEQFF
>NA|TRBV5-1|TRBD1|TRBJ2-1|17
TGCGCCAGCAGCCCCTCCCCAGGGGGCAATTTCGTGAATGAGCAGTTCTTC
CASSPSPGGNFVNEQFF
>once|TRBV10-3|NA|TRBJ2-1|14
TGTGCCATCAGGGGGTTAGCGACCTACAATGAGCAGTTCTTC
CAIRGLATYNEQFF
>NA|TRBV11-2|TRBD1|TRBJ2-7|18
TGTGCCAGCAGCTTATTTTGGAGACTCCGGGACAGAGCCTACGAGCAGTACTTC
CASSLFWRLRDRAYEQYF
>NA|TRBV7-2|NA|TRBJ2-7|15
TGTGCCAGCAGACAGAACACTGCCCTTAGCTACGAGCAGTACTTC
CASRQNTALSYEQYF
>NA|TRBV27|TRBD1|TRBJ2-7|13
TGTGCCAGCAGTTTAGGGACAGGCTACGAGCAGTACTTC
CASSLGTGYEQYF
>NA|TRBV7-2|TRBD2|TRBJ2-1|15
TGTGCCAGCAGCCGTAGCGGGAGGGGATACAATGAGCAGTTCTTC
CASSRSGRGYNEQFF
>NA|TRBV7-2|TRBD2|TRBJ2-7|15
TGTGCCAGCAGCTTAGCGCTAGCGGAGCACTACGAGCAGTACTTC
CASSLALAEHYEQYF
>NA|TRBV19|NA|TRBJ2-1|13
TGTGCCAGTAGGACGTGGACAACGAATGAGCAGTTCTTC
CASRTWTTNEQFF
>NA|TRBV6-5|NA|TRBJ2-7|11
TGTGCCAGCCGGGCCAACTACGAGCAGTACTTC
CASRANYEQYF
>NA|TRBV27|TRBD1|TRBJ2-5|16
TGTGCCAGCAGTTTGGAGACAGGGGGAGCCCTAGAGGCCCAGTACTTC
CASSLETGGALEAQYF
>NA|TRBV19|NA|TRBJ1-1|13
TGTGCCAGTAGCTTTAGGGGGAGGACTGAAGCTTTCTTT
CASSFRGRTEAFF
>NA|TRBV11-2|TRBD2|TRBJ2-7|16
TGTGCCAGCAGCTTAGATTTAGCGGGAGTAACCTACGAGCAGTACTTC
CASSLDLAGVTYEQYF
>NA|TRBV18|NA|TRBJ2-4|17
TGTGCCAGCTCACCACCGAGGAGGGCGAGGGCCAAAAACATTCAGTACTTC
CASSPPRRARAKNIQYF
>NA|TRBV7-6|TRBD2|TRBJ2-7|15
TGTGCCAGCAGCTTAGTGGCTAGCGGGAGGTCCGAGCAGTACTTC
CASSLVASGRSEQYF
>few|TRBV29-1|NA|TRBJ2-1|13
TGCAGCGTTGAACCCGGGAGTCACAATGAGCAGTTCTTC
CSVEPGSHNEQFF
>NA|TRBV7-9|NA|TRBJ1-2|15
TGTGCCAGCAGCTTAATTGGCAGATCTAACTATGGCTACACCTTC
CASSLIGRSNYGYTF